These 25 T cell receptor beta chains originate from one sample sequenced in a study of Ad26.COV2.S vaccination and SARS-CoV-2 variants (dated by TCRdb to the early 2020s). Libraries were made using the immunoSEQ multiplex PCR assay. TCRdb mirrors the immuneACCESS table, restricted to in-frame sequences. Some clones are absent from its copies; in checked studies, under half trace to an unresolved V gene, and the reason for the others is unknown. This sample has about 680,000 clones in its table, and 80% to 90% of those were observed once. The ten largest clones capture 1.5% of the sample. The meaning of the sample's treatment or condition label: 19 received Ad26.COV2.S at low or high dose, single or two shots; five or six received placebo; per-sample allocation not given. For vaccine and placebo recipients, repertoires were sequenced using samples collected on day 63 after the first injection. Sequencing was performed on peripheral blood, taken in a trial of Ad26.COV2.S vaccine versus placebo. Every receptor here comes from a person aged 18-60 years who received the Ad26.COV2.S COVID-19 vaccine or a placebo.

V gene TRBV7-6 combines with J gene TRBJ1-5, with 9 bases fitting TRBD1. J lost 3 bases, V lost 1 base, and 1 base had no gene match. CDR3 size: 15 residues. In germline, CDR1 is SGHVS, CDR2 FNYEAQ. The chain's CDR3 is CASSLGTGVNQPQHF. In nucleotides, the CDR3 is TGTGCCAGCAGCTTAGGGACAGGGGTCAATCAGCCCCAGCATTTT.

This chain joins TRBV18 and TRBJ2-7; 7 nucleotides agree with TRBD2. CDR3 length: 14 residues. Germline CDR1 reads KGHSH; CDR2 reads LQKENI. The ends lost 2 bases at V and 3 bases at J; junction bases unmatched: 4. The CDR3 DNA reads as TGTGCCAGCTCACCAATAGGGAGGGACTACGAGCAGTACTTC. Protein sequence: CASSPIGRDYEQYF.

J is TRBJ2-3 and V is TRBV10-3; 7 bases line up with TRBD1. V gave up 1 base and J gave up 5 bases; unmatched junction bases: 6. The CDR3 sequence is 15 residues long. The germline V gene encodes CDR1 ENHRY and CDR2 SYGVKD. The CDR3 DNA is TGTGCCATCAGTGAGTTAAGGGGGCTGGAAGATACGCAGTATTTT. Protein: CAISELRGLEDTQYF.

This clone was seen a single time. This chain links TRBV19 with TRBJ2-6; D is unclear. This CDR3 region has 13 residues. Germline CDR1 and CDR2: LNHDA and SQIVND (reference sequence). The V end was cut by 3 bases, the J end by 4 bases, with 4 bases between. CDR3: CASSMTGANVLTF. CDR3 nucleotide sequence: TGTGCCAGTAGTATGACGGGGGCCAACGTCCTGACTTTC.

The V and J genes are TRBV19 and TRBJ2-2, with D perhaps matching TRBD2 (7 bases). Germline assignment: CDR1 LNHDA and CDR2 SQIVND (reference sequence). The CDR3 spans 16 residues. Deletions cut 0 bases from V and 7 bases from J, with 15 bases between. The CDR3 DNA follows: TGTGCCAGTAGTATAGAGGGGGGGCGCAGAGACGGGGAGCTGTTTTTT. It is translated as CASSIEGGRRDGELFF.

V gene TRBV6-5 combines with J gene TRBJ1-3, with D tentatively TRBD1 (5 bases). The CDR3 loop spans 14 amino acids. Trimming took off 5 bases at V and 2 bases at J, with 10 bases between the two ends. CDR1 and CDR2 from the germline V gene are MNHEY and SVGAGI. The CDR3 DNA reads TGTGCCAGCAGTCGGACATCCACTGGAAACACCATATATTTT. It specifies CASSRTSTGNTIYF.

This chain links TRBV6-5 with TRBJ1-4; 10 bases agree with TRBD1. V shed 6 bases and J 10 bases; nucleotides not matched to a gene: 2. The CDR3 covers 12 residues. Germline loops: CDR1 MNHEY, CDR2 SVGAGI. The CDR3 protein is CASSRTGGKLFF. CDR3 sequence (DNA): TGTGCCAGCAGCCGGACAGGGGGAAAACTGTTTTTT.

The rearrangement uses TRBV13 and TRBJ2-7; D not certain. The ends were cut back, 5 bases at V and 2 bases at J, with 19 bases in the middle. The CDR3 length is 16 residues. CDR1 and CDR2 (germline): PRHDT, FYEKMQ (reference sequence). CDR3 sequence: CASSPKRLVITYEQYF. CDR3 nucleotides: TGTGCCAGCAGCCCAAAAAGGCTAGTGATTACCTACGAGCAGTACTTC.

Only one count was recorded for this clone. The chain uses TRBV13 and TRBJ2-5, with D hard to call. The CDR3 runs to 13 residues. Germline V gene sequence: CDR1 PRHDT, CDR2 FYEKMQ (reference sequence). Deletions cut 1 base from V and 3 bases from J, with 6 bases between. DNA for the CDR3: TGTGCCAGCAGCTTAGTGTCAGAAGAGACCCAGTACTTC. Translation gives CASSLVSEETQYF.

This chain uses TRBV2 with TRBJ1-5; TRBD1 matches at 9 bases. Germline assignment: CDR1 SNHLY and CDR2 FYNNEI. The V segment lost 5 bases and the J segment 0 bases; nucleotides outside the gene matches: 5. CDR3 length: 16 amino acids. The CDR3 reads CASSRQGGYSNQPQHF. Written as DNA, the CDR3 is TGTGCCAGCAGTAGACAGGGGGGTTATAGCAATCAGCCCCAGCATTTT. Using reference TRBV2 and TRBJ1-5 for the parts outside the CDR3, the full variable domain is EPEVTQTPSHQVTQMGQEVILRCVPISNHLYFYWYRQILGQKVEFLVSFYNNEISEKSEIFDDQFSVERPDGSNFTLKIRSTKLEDSAMYFCASSRQGGYSNQPQHFGDGTRLSIL.

The DNA of the CDR3 is TGTGCCAGCAATGAGGCCCCGGGACAGGGGGCCTCCTATGGCTACACCTTC. Amino acids: CASNEAPGQGASYGYTF. This chain joins TRBV2 and TRBJ1-2; 12 bases line up with TRBD1. Unmatched junction bases numbered 13, after V lost 7 bases and J lost 4 bases. The CDR3 is made up of 17 amino acids. Germline assignment: CDR1 SNHLY and CDR2 FYNNEI.

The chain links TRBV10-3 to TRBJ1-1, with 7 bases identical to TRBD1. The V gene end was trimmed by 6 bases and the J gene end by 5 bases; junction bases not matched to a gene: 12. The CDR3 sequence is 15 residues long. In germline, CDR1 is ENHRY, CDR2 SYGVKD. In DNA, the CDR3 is TGTGCCATCAGCGCTGAGGGGGTGACAGGGACTGAAGCTTTCTTT. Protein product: CAISAEGVTGTEAFF.

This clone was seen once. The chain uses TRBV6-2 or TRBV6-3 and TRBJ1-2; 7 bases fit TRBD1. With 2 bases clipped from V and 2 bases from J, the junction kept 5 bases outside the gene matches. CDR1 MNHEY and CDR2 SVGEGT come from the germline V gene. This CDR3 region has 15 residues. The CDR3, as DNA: TGTGCCAGCAGTTACGCAGGGGGAACCAACTATGGCTACACCTTC. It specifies CASSYAGGTNYGYTF.

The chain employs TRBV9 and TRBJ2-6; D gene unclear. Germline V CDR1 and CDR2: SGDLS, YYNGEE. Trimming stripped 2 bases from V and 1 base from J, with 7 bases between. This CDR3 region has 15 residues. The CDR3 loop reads CASSVFPSGANVLTF. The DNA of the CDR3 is TGTGCCAGCAGCGTTTTTCCGTCTGGGGCCAACGTCCTGACTTTC. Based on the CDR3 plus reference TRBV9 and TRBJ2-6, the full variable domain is DSGVTQTPKHLITATGQRVTLRCSPRSGDLSVYWYQQSLDQGLQFLIQYYNGEERAKGNILERFSAQQFPDLHSELNLSSLELGDSALYFCASSVFPSGANVLTFGAGSRLTVL.

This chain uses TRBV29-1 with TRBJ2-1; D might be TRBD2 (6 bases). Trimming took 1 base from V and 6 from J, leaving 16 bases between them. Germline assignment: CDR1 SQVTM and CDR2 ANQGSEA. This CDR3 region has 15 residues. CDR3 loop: CSVEGIPRGLNEQFF. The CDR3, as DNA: TGCAGCGTTGAAGGAATCCCCCGGGGACTCAATGAGCAGTTCTTC.

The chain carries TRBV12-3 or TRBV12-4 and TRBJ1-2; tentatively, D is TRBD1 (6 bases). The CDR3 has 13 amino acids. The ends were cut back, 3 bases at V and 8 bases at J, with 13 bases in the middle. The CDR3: CASSLWGAWGYTF. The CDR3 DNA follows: TGTGCCAGCAGTTTGTGGGGGGCTTGGGGCTACACCTTC.

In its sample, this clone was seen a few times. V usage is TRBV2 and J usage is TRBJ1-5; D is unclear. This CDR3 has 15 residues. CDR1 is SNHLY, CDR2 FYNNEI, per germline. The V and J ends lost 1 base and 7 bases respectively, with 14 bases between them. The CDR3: CASSEVTDYGQPQHF. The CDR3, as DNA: TGTGCCAGCAGTGAAGTTACAGACTATGGACAGCCCCAGCATTTT.

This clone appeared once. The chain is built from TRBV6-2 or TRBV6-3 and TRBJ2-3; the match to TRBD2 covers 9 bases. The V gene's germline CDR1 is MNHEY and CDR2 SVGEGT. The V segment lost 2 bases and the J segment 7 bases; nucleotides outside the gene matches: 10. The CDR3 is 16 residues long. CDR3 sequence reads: CASSYQFAGGRNTQYF. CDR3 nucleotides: TGTGCCAGCAGTTACCAGTTCGCGGGGGGGCGGAATACGCAGTATTTT.

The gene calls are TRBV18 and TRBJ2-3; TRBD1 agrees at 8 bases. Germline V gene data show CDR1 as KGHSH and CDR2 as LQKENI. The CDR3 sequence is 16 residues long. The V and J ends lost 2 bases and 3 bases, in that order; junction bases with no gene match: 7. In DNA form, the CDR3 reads TGTGCCAGCTCACCAGGAACAGGGGGGAGGACAGATACGCAGTATTTT. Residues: CASSPGTGGRTDTQYF.

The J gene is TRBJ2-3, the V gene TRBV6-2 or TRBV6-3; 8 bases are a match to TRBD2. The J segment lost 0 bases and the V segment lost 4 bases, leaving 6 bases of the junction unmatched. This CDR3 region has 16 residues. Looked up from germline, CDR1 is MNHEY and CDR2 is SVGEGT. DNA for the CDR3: TGTGCCAGCAGTTCCGGGGGGGCCGTAAGCACAGATACGCAGTATTTT. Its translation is CASSSGGAVSTDTQYF.

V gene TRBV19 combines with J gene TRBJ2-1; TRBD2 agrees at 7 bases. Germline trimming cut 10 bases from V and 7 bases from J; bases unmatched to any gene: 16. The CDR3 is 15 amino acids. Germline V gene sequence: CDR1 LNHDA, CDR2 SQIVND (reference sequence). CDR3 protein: CAKTGGLAGVNEQFF. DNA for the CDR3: TGTGCCAAAACGGGGGGTCTTGCGGGAGTGAATGAGCAGTTCTTC.

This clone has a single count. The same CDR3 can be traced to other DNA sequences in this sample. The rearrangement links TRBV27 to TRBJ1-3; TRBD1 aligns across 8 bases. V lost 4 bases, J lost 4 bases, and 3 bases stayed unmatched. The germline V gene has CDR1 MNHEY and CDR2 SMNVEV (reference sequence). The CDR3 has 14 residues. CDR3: CASSSQGAGNTIYF. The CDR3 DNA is TGTGCCAGCAGTTCTCAGGGGGCGGGAAACACCATATATTTT.

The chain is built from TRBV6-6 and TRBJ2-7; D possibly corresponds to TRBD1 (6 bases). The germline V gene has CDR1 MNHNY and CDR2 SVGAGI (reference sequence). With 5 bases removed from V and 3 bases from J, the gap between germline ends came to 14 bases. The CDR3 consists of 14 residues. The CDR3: CASSPTTGDYEQYF. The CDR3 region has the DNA TGTGCCAGCAGTCCCACGACAGGAGACTACGAGCAGTACTTC.

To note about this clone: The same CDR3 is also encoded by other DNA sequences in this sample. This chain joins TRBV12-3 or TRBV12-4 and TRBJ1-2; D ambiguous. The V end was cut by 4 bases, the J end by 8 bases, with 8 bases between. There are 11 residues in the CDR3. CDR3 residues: CASSSPGGYTF. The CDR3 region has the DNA TGTGCCAGCAGTTCCCCGGGAGGCTACACCTTC.

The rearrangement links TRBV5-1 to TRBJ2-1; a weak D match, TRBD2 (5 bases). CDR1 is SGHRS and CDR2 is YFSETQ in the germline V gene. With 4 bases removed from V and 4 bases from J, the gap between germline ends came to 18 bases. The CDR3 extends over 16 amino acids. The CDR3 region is CASSSDERRGYNEQFF. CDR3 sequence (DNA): TGCGCCAGCAGCAGCGACGAGCGCCGGGGTTACAATGAGCAGTTCTTC.